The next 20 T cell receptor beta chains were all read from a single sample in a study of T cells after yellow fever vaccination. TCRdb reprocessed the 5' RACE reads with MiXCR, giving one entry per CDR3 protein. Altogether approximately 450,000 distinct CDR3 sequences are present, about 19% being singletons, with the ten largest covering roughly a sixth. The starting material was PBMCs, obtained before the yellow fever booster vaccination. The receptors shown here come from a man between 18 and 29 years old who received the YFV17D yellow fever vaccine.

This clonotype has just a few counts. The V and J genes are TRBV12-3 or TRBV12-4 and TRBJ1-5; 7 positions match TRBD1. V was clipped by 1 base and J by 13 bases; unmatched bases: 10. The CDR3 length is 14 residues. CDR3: CASSLVSPGQRQHF. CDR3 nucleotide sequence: TGTGCCAGCAGTTTAGTAAGCCCGGGACAGAGACAGCATTTT.

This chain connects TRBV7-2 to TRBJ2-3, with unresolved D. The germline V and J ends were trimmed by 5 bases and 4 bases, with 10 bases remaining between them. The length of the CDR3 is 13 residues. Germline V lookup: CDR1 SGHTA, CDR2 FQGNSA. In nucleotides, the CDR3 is TGTGCCAGCAGCCGCCCCTTCCCAGATACGCAGTATTTT. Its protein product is CASSRPFPDTQYF.

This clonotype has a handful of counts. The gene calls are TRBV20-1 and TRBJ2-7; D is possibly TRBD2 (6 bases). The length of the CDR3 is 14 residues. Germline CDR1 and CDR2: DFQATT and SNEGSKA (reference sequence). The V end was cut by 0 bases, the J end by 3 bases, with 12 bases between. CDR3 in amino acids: CSARDGDSHYEQYV. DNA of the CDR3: TGCAGTGCTAGAGACGGGGACTCTCACTACGAGCAGTACGTC.

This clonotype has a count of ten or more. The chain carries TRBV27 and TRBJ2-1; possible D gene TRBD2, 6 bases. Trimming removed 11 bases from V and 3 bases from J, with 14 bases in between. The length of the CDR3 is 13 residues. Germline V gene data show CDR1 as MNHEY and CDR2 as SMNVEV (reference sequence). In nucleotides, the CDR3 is TGTGCCTCCCGGGGGACGTTCTACAATGAGCAGTTCTTC. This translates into CASRGTFYNEQFF.

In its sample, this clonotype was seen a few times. This chain's CDR3 is CAISAESSYNEQFF. The CDR3 DNA reads TGTGCCATCAGTGCTGAAAGCTCCTACAATGAGCAGTTCTTC. The genes are TRBV10-3 and TRBJ2-1; D remains ambiguous. Germline values: CDR1 ENHRY, CDR2 SYGVKD. V was shortened by 4 bases and J by 0 bases, with 7 bases between the two germline ends. The CDR3 runs 14 residues.

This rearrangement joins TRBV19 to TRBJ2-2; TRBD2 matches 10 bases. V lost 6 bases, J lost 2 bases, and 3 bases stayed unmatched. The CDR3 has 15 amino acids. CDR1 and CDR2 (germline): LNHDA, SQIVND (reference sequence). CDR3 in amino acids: CASRKRGGNTGELFF. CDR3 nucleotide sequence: TGTGCCAGTAGAAAGCGGGGGGGAAACACCGGGGAGCTGTTTTTT.

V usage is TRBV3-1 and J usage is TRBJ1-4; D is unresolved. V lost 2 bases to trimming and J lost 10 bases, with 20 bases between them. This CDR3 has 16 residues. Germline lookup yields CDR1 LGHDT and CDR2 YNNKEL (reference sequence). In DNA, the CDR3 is TGTGCCAGCAGCCAAACTACATTCGACCCGGTTGCAAAACTGTTTTTT. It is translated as CASSQTTFDPVAKLFF.

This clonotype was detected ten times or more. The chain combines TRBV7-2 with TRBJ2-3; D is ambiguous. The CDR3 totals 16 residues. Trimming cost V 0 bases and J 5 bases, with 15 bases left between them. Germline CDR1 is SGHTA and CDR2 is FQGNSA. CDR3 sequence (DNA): TGTGCCAGCAGCTTAGCGGAGCGTGGTGGTATAGATACGCAGTATTTT. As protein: CASSLAERGGIDTQYF.

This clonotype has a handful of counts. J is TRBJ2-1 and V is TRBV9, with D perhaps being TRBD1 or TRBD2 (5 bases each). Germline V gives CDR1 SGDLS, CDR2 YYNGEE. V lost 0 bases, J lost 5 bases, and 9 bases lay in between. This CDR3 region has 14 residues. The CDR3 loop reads CASSVAGTDNEQFF. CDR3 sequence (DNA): TGTGCCAGCAGCGTAGCCGGGACGGACAATGAGCAGTTCTTC.

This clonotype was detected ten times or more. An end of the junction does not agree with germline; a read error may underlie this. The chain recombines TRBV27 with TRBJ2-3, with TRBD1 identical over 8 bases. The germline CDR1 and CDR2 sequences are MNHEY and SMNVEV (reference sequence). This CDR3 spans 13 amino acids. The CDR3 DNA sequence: TGTGTCAGCAGGGGGCTGGGCACAGATACGCAGTATTTT. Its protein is CVSRGLGTDTQYF.

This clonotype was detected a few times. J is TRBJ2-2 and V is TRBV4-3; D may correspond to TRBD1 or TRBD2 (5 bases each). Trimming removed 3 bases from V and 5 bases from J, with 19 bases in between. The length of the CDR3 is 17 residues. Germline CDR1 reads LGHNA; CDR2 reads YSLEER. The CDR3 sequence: CASSQAPGTRDTGELFF. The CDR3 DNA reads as TGCGCCAGCAGCCAGGCCCCCGGGACGAGGGATACCGGGGAGCTGTTTTTT.

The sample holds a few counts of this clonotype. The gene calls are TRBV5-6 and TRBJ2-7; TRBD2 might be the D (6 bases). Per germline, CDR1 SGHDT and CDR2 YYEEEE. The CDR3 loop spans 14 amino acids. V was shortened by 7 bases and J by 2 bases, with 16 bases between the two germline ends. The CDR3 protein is CASAPKTGAYEQYV. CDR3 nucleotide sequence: TGTGCCAGCGCCCCGAAGACGGGGGCCTACGAGCAGTACGTC.

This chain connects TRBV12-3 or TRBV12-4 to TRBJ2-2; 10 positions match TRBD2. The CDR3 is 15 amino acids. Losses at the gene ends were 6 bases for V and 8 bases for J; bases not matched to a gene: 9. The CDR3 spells CASSLTSGVMGELFF. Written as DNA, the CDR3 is TGTGCCAGCAGCCTAACTAGCGGGGTGATGGGGGAGCTGTTTTTT.

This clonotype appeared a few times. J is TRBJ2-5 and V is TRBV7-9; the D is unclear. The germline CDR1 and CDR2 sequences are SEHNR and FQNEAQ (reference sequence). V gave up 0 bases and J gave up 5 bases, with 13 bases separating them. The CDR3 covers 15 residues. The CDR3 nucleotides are TGTGCCAGCAGCTTAGCGTTGGTCCCGCGGGAGACCCAGTACTTC. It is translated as CASSLALVPRETQYF.

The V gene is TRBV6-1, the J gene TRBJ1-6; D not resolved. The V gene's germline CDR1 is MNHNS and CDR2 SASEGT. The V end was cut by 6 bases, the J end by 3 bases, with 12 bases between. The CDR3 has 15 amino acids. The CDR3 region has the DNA TGTGCCAGCAGCATCAACAGAGGCTATAATTCACCCCTCCACTTT. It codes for CASSINRGYNSPLHF.

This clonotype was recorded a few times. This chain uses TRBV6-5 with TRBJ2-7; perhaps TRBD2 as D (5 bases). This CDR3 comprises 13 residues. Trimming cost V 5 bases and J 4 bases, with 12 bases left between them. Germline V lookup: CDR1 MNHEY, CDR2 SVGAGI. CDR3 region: CASSRGSGYEQYV. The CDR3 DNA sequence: TGTGCCAGCAGTCGAGGGAGTGGGTACGAGCAGTACGTC.

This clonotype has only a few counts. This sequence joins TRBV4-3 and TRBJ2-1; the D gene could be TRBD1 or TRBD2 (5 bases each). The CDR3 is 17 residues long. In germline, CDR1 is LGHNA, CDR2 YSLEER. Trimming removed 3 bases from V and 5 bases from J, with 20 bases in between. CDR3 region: CASSHVPQGPVNNEQFF. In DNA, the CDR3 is TGCGCCAGCAGCCATGTCCCCCAGGGACCCGTGAACAATGAGCAGTTCTTC.

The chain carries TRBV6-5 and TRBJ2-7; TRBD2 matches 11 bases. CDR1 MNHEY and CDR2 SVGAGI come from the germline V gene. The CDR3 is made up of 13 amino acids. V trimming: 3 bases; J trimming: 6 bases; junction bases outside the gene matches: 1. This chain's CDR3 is CASSYLAGGEQYF. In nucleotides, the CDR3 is TGTGCCAGCAGTTATCTAGCGGGGGGCGAGCAGTACTTC.

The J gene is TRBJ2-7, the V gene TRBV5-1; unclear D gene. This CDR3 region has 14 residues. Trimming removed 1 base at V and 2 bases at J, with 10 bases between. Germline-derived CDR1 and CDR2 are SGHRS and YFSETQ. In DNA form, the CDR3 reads TGCGCCAGCAGCTTGTCGCTATCCACCTACGAGCAGTACTTC. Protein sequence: CASSLSLSTYEQYF.

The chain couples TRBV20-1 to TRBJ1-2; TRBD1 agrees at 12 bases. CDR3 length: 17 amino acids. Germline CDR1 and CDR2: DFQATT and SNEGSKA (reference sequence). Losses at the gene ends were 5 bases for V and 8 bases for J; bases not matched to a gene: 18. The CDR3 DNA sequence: TGCAGTGCTTCGGACCACCGGCGGGGACAGGGGGCTGAAGGCTACACCTTC. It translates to CSASDHRRGQGAEGYTF.